This T cell receptor (beta chain) was documented in a study of T cell changes during pregnancy in multiple sclerosis. With V trimmed by 3 bases and J by 0 bases, 6 bases remained unmatched. Germline V CDR1 and CDR2: SGHAT, FQNNGV. The CDR3 totals 17 residues. TCRdb keeps only in-frame clones here, not all; method: immunoSEQ multiplex PCR. The sample includes under 95,000 clones, around 92% seen only once; the top ten take approximately 2%. This rearrangement joins TRBV11-2 to TRBJ2-1, with 9 bases that match TRBD2. This specimen was peripheral blood, taken after pregnancy. The TCR comes from a female donor with multiple sclerosis, enrolled in a pregnancy study. CDR3 DNA: TGTGCCAGCAGCTTCGGCGGGAGGGCTAGCTCCTACAATGAGCAGTTCTTC. It yields the protein CASSFGGRASSYNEQFF.